The entry below describes one TCR beta chain. The antigen it binds to is not known. No base quality information exists; no much larger clone differs at one position. The cohort comprised around 700 healthy bone marrow donors. Cohort members were all nominally healthy when sampled, although unrecorded immune exposures were likely present. The donor tested CMV seronegative, placing the donor among the 300 to 450 seronegative members of the cohort. Each donor provided a peripheral blood sample, and peripheral blood mononuclear cells were used for TCR beta sequencing. Genomic DNA extraction from the blood cell samples was performed with the Qiagen DNeasy Blood Extraction Kit. These data belong to a study of cytomegalovirus exposure and HLA in healthy donors (dated by TCRdb to about 2017). In terms of the full investigation: According to an earlier analysis of 587 of the donors, 200 million or so T cells yielded 100 million or so unique TCR beta sequences and around 280 Gb of sequence data. An early release covering 550 to 700 HLA-typed donors comprised around 300 gigabases of sequencing data and roughly 86 million unique TCR sequences. Of the 398 genotyped donors, about 80% fell in the genetic ancestry cluster associated with self-reported Caucasian donors. The aim of the study was to test whether cataloging public T cell receptors could identify signatures of past pathogen exposure. The study profiled the T cell repertoires of hundreds of subjects by immunosequencing and related them to cytomegalovirus serostatus. In addition to the first cohort of 666 subjects, a separate validation cohort of 120 different subjects was used. High-throughput TCR immunosequencing, statistical association of individual TCRs with disease status, and machine learning were combined to predict cytomegalovirus infection status. To study patterns of TCR occurrence, a later analysis re-analyzed previously published TCR beta repertoires from several hundred donors and added high-resolution HLA genotyping. In the later analysis, no new phenotypic data were used to find candidate immune exposures; instead, reliance was placed on TCR beta sequences and their occurrence across donors. To decide whether each TCR beta V gene segment behaved as functional or pseudogenic, an earlier analysis of fewer than 750 of the donors relied on high-throughput TCR beta sequencing. Donor age, sex, ethnicity and CMV serostatus were compiled alongside the repertoire data. A later genetic analysis took genome-wide SNP genotypes for about 65% of the 666 donors and used that subset as a discovery cohort. Every discovery cohort repertoire had been produced on one sequencing platform. Both class I and class II loci were covered by HLA typing, at four-digit resolution. Typing coverage differed by locus: A, B, C, DRB1 and DQB1 were typed in about 620-640 donors, DQA1 in about 560, DPA1 in some 570, and DPB1 in 472. About 5 DR-DQ haplotypes were handled as single units for association and clustering, since linkage in the cohort was strong. Among some 400 genotyped donors of the cohort, an average of around 220,000 unique TCR beta nucleotide sequences was sequenced per donor, of which about 18% were non-productive.

Findings and caveats that apply to the study as a whole: Presence/absence analyses assumed roughly uniform sequencing depth across donors, an assumption that may not hold. A later analysis reported that several top co-occurrence clusters appeared linked to parvovirus B19, influenza, CMV and Epstein-Barr virus. The cohort was sequenced for TCR beta chains only, and without alpha or paired-chain data the features that could be detected were limited. Correlated functional status among segregating V segments might reflect linkage disequilibrium, but an unknown experimental factor could not be ruled out. In a later analysis, HLA-associated TCR beta chains were found to be more clonally expanded and to have lower generation probabilities than equally common non-associated chains. The sequencing pipeline was judged likely to have produced a cluster of highly shared sequence variants as a technical artifact. Specific HLA alleles were associated with over 15,000 TCR beta sequences at a false discovery rate of 0.05 in a later analysis. When HLA alleles, especially DR and DQ, strongly co-occurred, TCR associations were difficult to assign to individual alleles. According to a later analysis, most CMV-associated TCR beta chains appeared to be HLA-restricted, and the HLA associations seemed to be driven largely by CMV exposure. According to a later analysis, TCR association rates differed among HLA loci, with DRB1 alleles showing the most associated TCRs and HLA-C alleles showing the fewest. In a later genetic analysis, a missense DCLRE1C variant was associated with V-gene and J-gene trimming of TCR beta chains, and the association was replicated in an independent cohort. The authors suggested that the approach could potentially be generalized to other disease states and immunological phenotypes. HLA typing was unavailable for some donors at each locus, so association tests used only the typed subset. The earlier analysis of approximately 590 of the donors excluded 15 to 20 rarely observed V segments, including chromosome 9 orphons, because counts were too low. A later genetic analysis reported fewer N-insertions in productive TCRs among donors in an Asian-associated ancestry cluster than the roughly 620-donor mean. Some IMGT-functional V segments, including TRBV6-2 and TRBV6-3, could not be distinguished by the 87-base-pair reads and were therefore excluded. The only immune exposure information available for the cohort was CMV serostatus. Three of the identified cytomegalovirus-associated TCR beta chains were confirmed in vitro to be specific for cytomegalovirus antigens. Across donors, most TCR sequences were observed very rarely, whereas some public TCRs were present in many individuals. A total of 164 TCR beta chains were listed by the study as associated with cytomegalovirus. Cytomegalovirus status was reported to be diagnosed by the classifier with high specificity and sensitivity in both the original and validation cohorts. An earlier analysis of approximately 570 of the donors showed that most TCR beta V segments appeared in productive rearrangements either about 87% or about 30% of the time, which broadly matched IMGT annotations. A further reported finding was that TCR beta sequences accurately predicted the HLA-A and HLA-B alleles for most subjects in the first cohort.

The CDR3 sequence holds 16 residues, the cysteine and phenylalanine included. Only the CDR3 DNA stays, 48 bases, in frame from base 1. Reading the germline V gene gives CDR1 SGHAT and CDR2 FQNNGV. From V the trimming removes 3 bases and from J it removes 8 bases, while the gene matches leave 12 bases of the junction unaccounted for. Libraries were made using the immunoSEQ multiplex PCR assay. A mixture of 60 forward primers for TCR Vbeta segments and 13 reverse primers for TCR Jbeta segments was used in the multiplex PCR. A multiplex PCR assay on genomic DNA amplified the CDR3 region of rearranged TCR beta genes. The amplified TCR beta libraries were sequenced on the Illumina HiSeq System as 87-base-pair reads. From the authors' description of their analysis: A later analysis counted 75 million to 100 million unique TCR beta chains across the 550 to 750 repertoires, and 9.5 million to 11 million of these chains were shared by at least two donors. To remove PCR and sequencing errors, raw reads were error-corrected and collapsed into unique sequences using a nearest-neighbor algorithm that merged closely related sequences. CDR3 sequences were aligned to IMGT reference sequences to assign V, D and J gene segments. For a sequence to be retained, a match of at least six nucleotides to both a V gene segment and a J gene segment was required. Rearrangements were called productive when the CDR3 lacked stop codons and stayed in frame with V and J; all others were non-productive. CDR3 was defined by IMGT convention, running from the second conserved V-encoded cysteine to the conserved J-encoded phenylalanine. The earlier analysis of 450 to 750 of the donors excluded any sequence lacking an unambiguous match to a single V gene segment. An earlier analysis of several hundred of the donors classified V segments as functional when productive rearrangements were above 56.7% and as segregating when the standard deviation between donors was above 5%. A statistical classification framework was built for diagnosing cytomegalovirus status from the catalog of TCR beta chain sequences. In a later analysis, TCR nucleotide sequences were compared against IMGT/GENE-DB human TR gene sequences so that V and J genes could be assigned. A later analysis assigned CDR3 sequences and most-parsimonious VDJ recombination scenarios with the TCRdist pipeline. In a later analysis, every TCR beta chain was defined by the combination of its CDR3 amino acid sequence and its V-gene family, and reads without a unique V-gene family were dropped. A later analysis removed 600 or so highly shared, low-generation-probability nucleotide sequences to deal with suspected cross-contamination and a sequencing artifact. In a later analysis, a clonal expansion index for each public chain was calculated from normalized within-repertoire ranks of inferred template counts. Generation probabilities in a later analysis came from a VDJ recombination model fitted to out-of-frame rearrangements, and those results were checked against IGoR. A later analysis scored TCR-TCR, TCR-HLA and TCR-CMV co-occurrence with hypergeometric tests, applying a repertoire-size bias correction to TCR pairs. To estimate false discovery rates, a later analysis permuted the HLA or CMV assignments 20 times. In a later analysis, co-occurring TCRs were grouped with DBSCAN, and TCRdist sequence similarity was added when clustering was performed within HLA-allele-positive subsets. Repertoires with fewer than 30,000 or more than 120,000 public chains, plus five repertoires with anomalous nucleotide sharing, were excluded from co-occurrence clustering. Entries here come from immuneACCESS through TCRdb and include only in-frame sequences with V and J called. Some clones fail to appear in such tables; in the studies checked, an unresolved V gene covers under half of the shortfall, and the cause of the remainder is unknown. V, J and clone size are those of that table, while D and trimming were read from the DNA. A total of 230,000 or so clones appear in this sample, around 90% of them only once. The ten largest clones capture 1.7% of the sample.

This clonotype was sampled from a girl aged 2 to 9 in good health and CMV-seronegative. Recombination connected TRBV11-2 to TRBJ1-4; a stretch of 7 junction bases matches TRBD1. Sequenced input: PBMCs. The CDR3 in this case is CASSLGDRASREKLFF. The sequence in DNA is TGTGCCAGCAGCTTGGGAGACAGGGCCAGTAGGGAAAAACTGTTTTTT.